This is a list of T cell receptor beta chains from one sample in a study of blood T cell repertoires in COVID-19. Repertoires were generated with immunoSEQ multiplex PCR, while TCRdb's copy carries only in-frame clones and drops some. The profile covers 200,000 to 250,000 clones, with roughly 86% appearing a single time and roughly a tenth taken by the ten largest. Sequenced material: peripheral blood. These receptor sequences come from a woman between 45 and 60 years old with COVID-19, enrolled during active disease. Both conserved end residues are part of each CDR3. The D gene is left open where the match is weak. Size values are once, few and many counts, or a class for expanded clones, and some rows have none.

abundance	v_gene	j_gene	d_gene	CDR3nt	CDR3aa
NA	TRBV15	TRBJ2-7	NA	TGTGCCACCAGCAGAGGACAAATATACGAGCAGTACTTC	CATSRGQIYEQYF
NA	TRBV7-8	TRBJ2-5	TRBD2	TGTGCCAGCAGCTTAGCGCTTGGACTAGGAGAGACCCAGTACTTC	CASSLALGLGETQYF
NA	TRBV6-7	TRBJ1-1	NA	TGTGCCAGCAGTTACTATTCCGGAACAGGGTTTGAAGCTTTCTTT	CASSYYSGTGFEAFF
NA	TRBV7-2	TRBJ2-5	TRBD2	TGTGCCAGCAGCTTACAGGCTAGCGGACAAGAGACCCAGTACTTC	CASSLQASGQETQYF
NA	TRBV24-1	TRBJ2-3	NA	TGTGCCACCAAATTAGGGGGGGGCGAGGATACGCAGTATTTT	CATKLGGGEDTQYF
NA	TRBV5-6	TRBJ1-6	NA	TGTGCCAGCAGCTTGTTCACCCTCAGGGATTCACCCCTCCACTTT	CASSLFTLRDSPLHF
NA	TRBV7-8	TRBJ1-3	TRBD1	TGTGCCAGCGGACCGACAGGGTCTGGAAACACCATATATTTT	CASGPTGSGNTIYF
NA	TRBV19	TRBJ1-1	NA	TGTGCCAGTAGTATAGACCGTCGGTTGTCAGGGCACACTGAAGCTTTCTTT	CASSIDRRLSGHTEAFF
NA	TRBV10-1	TRBJ1-3	NA	TGCGCCAGCAGTCCTGAATTTAGTAACACCATATATTTT	CASSPEFSNTIYF
NA	TRBV27	TRBJ2-1	NA	TGTGCCAGCAGTTTCCGAGATTTCTTCGATGAGCAGTTCTTC	CASSFRDFFDEQFF
NA	TRBV11-2	TRBJ2-2	NA	TGTGCCAGCAGCTTTCAACAGGGATACACCGGGGAGCTGTTTTTT	CASSFQQGYTGELFF
NA	TRBV28	TRBJ2-2	TRBD1	TGTGCCAGCAGTAACGGACAGGGTCCCGGGGAGCTGTTTTTT	CASSNGQGPGELFF
NA	TRBV7-8	TRBJ1-1	NA	TGTGCCAGCAGCTTTGGACCGGAGGTGGCTGAAGCTTTCTTT	CASSFGPEVAEAFF
NA	TRBV15	TRBJ2-1	TRBD2	TGTGCCACCAGCAGATTGCTAGCGGGGGCCTCAAATGAGCAGTTCTTC	CATSRLLAGASNEQFF
NA	TRBV28	TRBJ1-5	TRBD1	TGTGCCAGCAGTTTAAGGGTCAGGGGGCAGCCCCAGCATTTT	CASSLRVRGQPQHF
few	TRBV18	TRBJ1-5	NA	TGTGCCAGCTCTCCCTCGGGGGGCCACGGTAATCAGCCCCAGCATTTT	CASSPSGGHGNQPQHF
once	TRBV4-1	TRBJ2-5	TRBD1	TGCGCCAGCAGCCAAGGTCTAGGACAGGGCCAAGAGACCCAGTACTTC	CASSQGLGQGQETQYF
NA	TRBV19	TRBJ2-4	NA	TGTGCCAGTAGCCCACAGGGAGCCAAAAACATTCAGTACTTC	CASSPQGAKNIQYF
NA	TRBV7-2	TRBJ2-2	TRBD2	TGTGCCAGCAGCTTTGATCTACGGCGGGGGACCGGGGAGCTGTTTTTT	CASSFDLRRGTGELFF
NA	TRBV5-5	TRBJ1-1	NA	TGTGCCAGCAGCCCGAGTTCATGGGCGAACACTGAAGCTTTCTTT	CASSPSSWANTEAFF
NA	TRBV2	TRBJ2-3	NA	TGTGCCAGCAGTGGAGGGCAGGCTAGCACAGATACGCAGTATTTT	CASSGGQASTDTQYF
NA	TRBV5-6	TRBJ2-1	TRBD1	TGTGCCAGCAGTCCCGACAGGGGATGGGGTGAGCAGTTCTTC	CASSPDRGWGEQFF
NA	TRBV2	TRBJ1-5	TRBD1	TGTGCCAGCAGTGGCGGGACAGGTTTGCATTTT	CASSGGTGLHF
few	TRBV6-6	TRBJ2-3	TRBD2	TGTGCCAGCAGCCCGAGGGGCAGAGGGTCAGCGGGGGTAATCACAGATACGCAGTATTTT	CASSPRGRGSAGVITDTQYF
once	TRBV4-1	TRBJ2-1	TRBD2	TGCGCCAGCAGCCAAGATTATGCGGGGGGCTCCTACAATGAGCAGTTCTTC	CASSQDYAGGSYNEQFF
once	TRBV11-3	TRBJ2-7	NA	TGTGCCAGCAGCTTAGAGGGACTCGAGCAGTACTTC	CASSLEGLEQYF
NA	TRBV12-2	TRBJ2-3	NA	TGTGCAAGTCGCTTAGATCCAGCGGGGGACACAGATACGCAGTATTTT	CASRLDPAGDTDTQYF
NA	TRBV2	TRBJ1-3	TRBD1	TGTGCCAGGACCCGGGGACAGGGACAGGCTGGAAACACCATATATTTT	CARTRGQGQAGNTIYF
medium-sized	TRBV7-2	TRBJ2-7	NA	TGTGCCAGCAGCTTAGGTCTAGTCGAGCAGTACTTC	CASSLGLVEQYF
NA	TRBV5-1	TRBJ2-2	NA	TGCGCCAGCACCCCTCGGGGTGAACACACCGGGGAGCTGTTTTTT	CASTPRGEHTGELFF
NA	TRBV5-4	TRBJ2-1	NA	TGTGCCAGCAGGACTGGGCAGGGGCGATACAATGAGCAGTTCTTC	CASRTGQGRYNEQFF
many	TRBV7-6	TRBJ1-5	TRBD1	TGTGCCAGCAGCTTAGGGACAGGGCTACAGCCCCAGCATTTT	CASSLGTGLQPQHF
NA	TRBV3-1/TRBV3-2	TRBJ1-5	NA	TGTGCCAGCAGCCAAGGGGGGGGTACCAATCAGCCCCAGCATTTT	CASSQGGGTNQPQHF
NA	TRBV3-1/TRBV3-2	TRBJ2-1	TRBD1	TGTGCCAGCAGCCCCCCGACAGGGTGGAATGAGCAGTTCTTC	CASSPPTGWNEQFF
NA	TRBV6-5	TRBJ1-2	NA	TGTGCCAGCCGCTGGGGGGACAACTATGGCTACACCTTC	CASRWGDNYGYTF
NA	TRBV19	TRBJ2-2	TRBD1	TGTGCCAGTACTTACAGGACAGGGGGTAGATCGAACACCGGGGAGCTGTTTTTT	CASTYRTGGRSNTGELFF
NA	TRBV5-5	TRBJ2-7	NA	TGTGCCAGCAGCTTGACGCAGGTTCTTACCGCCTACGAGCAGTACTTC	CASSLTQVLTAYEQYF
NA	TRBV29-1	TRBJ2-5	NA	TGCAGCGTTGAGTCCGCCGCTACAGGGAGAGAGACCCAGTACTTC	CSVESAATGRETQYF
once	TRBV6-6	TRBJ2-3	TRBD1	TGTGCCAGCAGGAAGAGGGGGCAGGTAGATACGCAGTATTTT	CASRKRGQVDTQYF
NA	TRBV12-3/TRBV12-4	TRBJ1-2	NA	TGTGCCAGCAGTTTAGGGGGGGGCTATGGCTACACCTTC	CASSLGGGYGYTF
NA	TRBV5-6	TRBJ2-1	TRBD2	TGTGCCAGCAGCTTGTCCACTAGCGGATTCTCCTACAATGAGCAGTTCTTC	CASSLSTSGFSYNEQFF